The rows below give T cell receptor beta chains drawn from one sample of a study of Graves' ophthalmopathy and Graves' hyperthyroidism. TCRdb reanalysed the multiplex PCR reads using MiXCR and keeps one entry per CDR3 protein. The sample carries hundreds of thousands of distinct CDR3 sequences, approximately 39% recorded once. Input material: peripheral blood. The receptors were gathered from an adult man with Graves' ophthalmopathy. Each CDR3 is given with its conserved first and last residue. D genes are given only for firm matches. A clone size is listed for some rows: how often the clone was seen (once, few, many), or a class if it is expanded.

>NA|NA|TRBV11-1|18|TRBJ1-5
TGCGCCAGCAGCCAAGACTACAGGACCCTCTATAGCAATCAGCCCCAGCATTTT
CASSQDYRTLYSNQPQHF
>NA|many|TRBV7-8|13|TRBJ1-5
TGTGCCAGCCGGGACGGCGACAATCAGCCCCAGCATTTT
CASRDGDNQPQHF
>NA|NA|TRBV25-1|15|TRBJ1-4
TGTGCCAGCCATAACAGGGTTGGGGCTAATGAAAAACTGTTTTTT
CASHNRVGANEKLFF
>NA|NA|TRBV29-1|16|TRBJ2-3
TGCAGCGTTCTAATGGCCGGTTTCACTAGCACAGATACGCAGTATTTT
CSVLMAGFTSTDTQYF
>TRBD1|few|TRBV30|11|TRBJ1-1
TGTGCCTGGAGTTTTGGGGACAGTGCTTTCTTT
CAWSFGDSAFF
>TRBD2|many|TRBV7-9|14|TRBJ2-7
TGTGCCAGCAGCTCCGGTAGGGAGGGGAAGGAGCAGTACTTC
CASSSGREGKEQYF
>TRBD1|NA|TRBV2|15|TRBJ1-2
TGTGCCAGCAGTGGGGGACAGGGGGCGGGCTATGGCTACACCTTC
CASSGGQGAGYGYTF
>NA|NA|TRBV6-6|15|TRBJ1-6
TGTGCCAGCAGTTACTCGAACGGGGGTAATTCACCCCTCCACTTT
CASSYSNGGNSPLHF
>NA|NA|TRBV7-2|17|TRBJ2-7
TGTGCCAGCAGCTTAACTATGGGGGTCGGGCTTCCCTGCGAGCAGTACTTC
CASSLTMGVGLPCEQYF
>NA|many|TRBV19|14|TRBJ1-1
TGTGCCAGTACGTACAGCGGATCGAACACTGAAGCTTTCTTT
CASTYSGSNTEAFF
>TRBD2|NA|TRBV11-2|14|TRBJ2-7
TGTGCCAGCAGCCAAGCGGGGGGGGCCTACGAGCAGTACTTC
CASSQAGGAYEQYF
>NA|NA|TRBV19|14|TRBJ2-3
TGTGCCAGTAGTATCGTGGATTCCTCGGATACGCAGTATTTT
CASSIVDSSDTQYF
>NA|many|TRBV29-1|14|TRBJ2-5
TGCAGCGCCTATGGGCCCTGGGGGCAAGAGACCCAGTACTTC
CSAYGPWGQETQYF
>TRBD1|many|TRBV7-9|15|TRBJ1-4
TGTGCCAGCTCAAACTTCCCGGGACAGGGTGAAAAACTGTTTTTT
CASSNFPGQGEKLFF
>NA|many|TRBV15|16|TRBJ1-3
TGTGCCACCAGCAGAGATATGGCGTCCTCTGGAAACACCATATATTTT
CATSRDMASSGNTIYF
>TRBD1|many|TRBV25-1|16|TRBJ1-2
TGTGCCAGCAGTGATGATCGGACAGGGGAGGTCTATGGCTACACCTTC
CASSDDRTGEVYGYTF
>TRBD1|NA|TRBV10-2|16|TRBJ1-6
TGCGCCAGCAGTGAGTCGTTGGACAGGAGTAATTCACCCCTCCACTTT
CASSESLDRSNSPLHF
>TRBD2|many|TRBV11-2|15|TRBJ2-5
TGTGCCAGCAGGCAAGGGGGACTAGCAATGGAGACCCAGTACTTC
CASRQGGLAMETQYF
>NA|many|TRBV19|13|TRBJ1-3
TGTGCCAGTAGTTTGGAGCGAGGAAACACCATATATTTT
CASSLERGNTIYF
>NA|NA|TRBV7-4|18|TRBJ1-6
TGTGCCAGCAGCTTATGGGTGGCACGGAGCTCGAATAATTCATCCCTCCACTTT
CASSLWVARSSNNSSLHF
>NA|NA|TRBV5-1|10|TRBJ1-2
TGCGCCAGCAGCTTGGCAGCCTACACCTTC
CASSLAAYTF
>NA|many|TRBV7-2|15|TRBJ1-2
TGTGCCAGCAGCTTAGTGGACAGCAGATCCTATGGCTACACCTTC
CASSLVDSRSYGYTF
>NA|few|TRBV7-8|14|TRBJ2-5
TGCGCCAGCAGCCAGGGGACTAAAAAAGAGACCCAGTACTTC
CASSQGTKKETQYF
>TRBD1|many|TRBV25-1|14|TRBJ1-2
TGTGCCAGCAGTGGATGGACAGGATACTATGGCTACACCTTC
CASSGWTGYYGYTF
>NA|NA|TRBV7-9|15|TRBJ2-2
TGTGCCAGCAGCTTACAGGGGGGCCCGACCGGGGAGCTGTTTTTT
CASSLQGGPTGELFF
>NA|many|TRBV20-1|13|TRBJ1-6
TGCAGTGCTAGAGACCCCGCCAGTTCACCCCTCCACTTT
CSARDPASSPLHF
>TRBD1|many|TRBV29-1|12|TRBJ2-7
TGCAGCGTCCGCCGGGACAGCGACGAGCAGTACTTC
CSVRRDSDEQYF
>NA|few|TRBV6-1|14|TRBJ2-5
TGTGCCAGCAGTGACGTCGGTCGAAAAGAGACCCAGTACTTC
CASSDVGRKETQYF
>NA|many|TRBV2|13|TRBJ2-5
TGTGCCAGCAGTGTTAGACAGCAAGAGACCCAGTACTTC
CASSVRQQETQYF
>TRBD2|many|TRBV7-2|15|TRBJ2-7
TGTGCCAGCAGTATTCAGCGGGGAAGCTCCTACGAGCAGTACTTC
CASSIQRGSSYEQYF
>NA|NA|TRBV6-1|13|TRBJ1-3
TGTGCCGTTCCCGCTAGCTCTGGAAACACCATACATTTT
CAVPASSGNTIHF